Listed below are T cell receptor beta chains from one sample, sequenced in a study of blood T cell repertoires in COVID-19. The protocol was immunoSEQ multiplex PCR, while the TCRdb copy is restricted to in-frame clones and leaves out a portion. This table has roughly 54,000 clones, around 86% appearing once. The sequenced sample was peripheral blood. The receptors originated from a woman aged 60-70 years with acute or convalescent COVID-19. CDR3s include the opening cysteine and the closing phenylalanine or tryptophan. A D gene is named only where the DNA matches it firmly. Size is omitted from some rows. Given values are once, few, many or a class for expanded clones.

TGTGCCAGCAGCGCTACCTCCGGGACTATCAACGAGCAGTACTTC,CASSATSGTINEQYF,TRBV3-1/TRBV3-2,TRBD2,TRBJ2-7,.
TGTGCCTGGAGTGCCCCGGGGGATTCACCCCTCCACTTT,CAWSAPGDSPLHF,TRBV30,.,TRBJ1-6,.
TGTGCCAGCAGGACAGTGAGGGCGGGGAAGAATGAGCAGTTCTTC,CASRTVRAGKNEQFF,TRBV7-9,.,TRBJ2-1,.
TGCAGCGTTGGACTAGCGGGGGGGCCGAACACCGGGGAGCTGTTTTTT,CSVGLAGGPNTGELFF,TRBV29-1,TRBD2,TRBJ2-2,.
TGTGCCAGCAGCCCCAGGGACAGACTCTTAGCTAACTATGGCTACACCTTC,CASSPRDRLLANYGYTF,TRBV3-1/TRBV3-2,TRBD1,TRBJ1-2,.
TGTGCCAGCAGCCACCGGGGGTACGAGCAGTACTTC,CASSHRGYEQYF,TRBV3-1/TRBV3-2,.,TRBJ2-7,.
TGTGCCAGCAGTTCCGTGGAGGCGAATTCACCCCTCCACTTT,CASSSVEANSPLHF,TRBV28,.,TRBJ1-6,.
TGTGCCAGTTCCCGGGCGGGGGGACAAATGTATGGCTACACCTTC,CASSRAGGQMYGYTF,TRBV19,.,TRBJ1-2,few
TGTGCCAGCTCACTCGGACAGGTAGCTAACTACGAGCAGTACTTC,CASSLGQVANYEQYF,TRBV18,TRBD1,TRBJ2-7,.
TGTGCCAGCAGTTGGGCGGGAGGCTACACCTTC,CASSWAGGYTF,TRBV28,.,TRBJ1-2,.
TGTGCCAGCAGTTCCTGGACAGGGGGCGCCTCAATGAGTGGCTACACCTTC,CASSSWTGGASMSGYTF,TRBV27,TRBD1,TRBJ1-2,.
TGTGCCAGCAGCCCGGACAGGGCCAATGGCTACACCTTC,CASSPDRANGYTF,TRBV5-4,TRBD1,TRBJ1-2,.
TGTGCCAGCAGCGGACAGCTCTCCTCTGGAAACACCATATATTTT,CASSGQLSSGNTIYF,TRBV6-5,.,TRBJ1-3,.
TGTGCCAGCAGTTACTCGAGTGGCGGGAGGGCCGCAGATACGCAGTATTTT,CASSYSSGGRAADTQYF,TRBV6-2/TRBV6-3,TRBD2,TRBJ2-3,.
TGTGCTAGTCAGGCCTCATTGGGAAACACCATATATTTT,CASQASLGNTIYF,TRBV12-5,.,TRBJ1-3,.
TGTGCCTGGACGACCGGGACAGGGGGTTCCCAGCCCCAGCATTTT,CAWTTGTGGSQPQHF,TRBV30,TRBD1,TRBJ1-5,.
TGTGCCAGCAGCCAAGGACAGGGCAATCAGCCCCAGCATTTT,CASSQGQGNQPQHF,TRBV5-5,TRBD1,TRBJ1-5,.
TGTGCCACCAGTCCCAGGGTGGGCGATCAGCCCCAGCATTTT,CATSPRVGDQPQHF,TRBV15,.,TRBJ1-5,.
TGTGCCAGCAGCCATTCAGGCAGCTCTGGAAACACCATATATTTT,CASSHSGSSGNTIYF,TRBV3-1/TRBV3-2,.,TRBJ1-3,.
TGTGCCTGGAGTGTAGCGAACACCATATATTTT,CAWSVANTIYF,TRBV30,.,TRBJ1-3,once
TGTGCCAGCAGCAACGGACAGGGAGGTGGGGCTTTCTTT,CASSNGQGGGAFF,TRBV12-3/TRBV12-4,TRBD1,TRBJ1-1,.
TGCAGTGCTACTGACAGGGGGCTAAATGAAAAACTGTTTTTT,CSATDRGLNEKLFF,TRBV20-1,TRBD1,TRBJ1-4,.
TGTGCCAGCAGCTTGGGGGACACCTCCTATAAGCCCCAGCATTTT,CASSLGDTSYKPQHF,TRBV5-6,.,TRBJ1-5,.
TGTGCCAGCTCACCTAACTCACTCACCGGGGAGCTGTTTTTT,CASSPNSLTGELFF,TRBV18,.,TRBJ2-2,.
TGTGCCAGCAGCTTAATTGCACTAGCGGGAGGCGCAGATACGCAGTATTTT,CASSLIALAGGADTQYF,TRBV5-6,TRBD2,TRBJ2-3,.
TGTGCCAGCAGTTACGAAATAGGACAGCTCGCCGGGGAGCTGTTTTTT,CASSYEIGQLAGELFF,TRBV6-2/TRBV6-3,.,TRBJ2-2,.
TGTGCCAGCAGCCCACCCCAGGGTAGGGGAAAACTGTTTTTT,CASSPPQGRGKLFF,TRBV3-1/TRBV3-2,.,TRBJ1-4,.
TGTGCCAGCAGCTCGGGACAGGGGGCGATTGAAGCTTTCTTT,CASSSGQGAIEAFF,TRBV21-1,.,TRBJ1-1,.
TGTGCCAGCAGCTTACAGGGTTCCGACGAGCAGTACTTC,CASSLQGSDEQYF,TRBV7-2,.,TRBJ2-7,.
TGTGCCAGCAGCTTGACATCCACTAATGAAAAACTGTTTTTT,CASSLTSTNEKLFF,TRBV7-9,.,TRBJ1-4,.
TGTGCCAGCAGACGCACAGGGGCAAATCAGCCCCAGCATTTT,CASRRTGANQPQHF,TRBV27,TRBD1,TRBJ1-5,.
TGTGCCAGCAGCTTTAGTCAGGGGGCGAAGGGCTACACCTTC,CASSFSQGAKGYTF,TRBV12-1,.,TRBJ1-2,.
TGTGCCAGCAGGCGGACAGACTCAAATGAAAAACTGTTTTTT,CASRRTDSNEKLFF,TRBV6-6,.,TRBJ1-4,.
TGCAGCATCCCTCGGGACACTGAAGCTTTCTTT,CSIPRDTEAFF,TRBV29-1,.,TRBJ1-1,few
TGTGCCAGCAGGAAGACAGGGGCGGCGAACACTGAAGCTTTCTTT,CASRKTGAANTEAFF,TRBV28,TRBD1,TRBJ1-1,.
TGTGCCACAACCCGGGACAGGGCTGAGGGGAATCAGCCCCAGCATTTT,CATTRDRAEGNQPQHF,TRBV15,TRBD1,TRBJ1-5,.
TGCGCCAGCAGCGAGCGGAACCGGGACAGAATTCACTACGAGCAGTACTTC,CASSERNRDRIHYEQYF,TRBV5-1,TRBD1,TRBJ2-7,.
TGTGCCAGCAGCCGACCAGGGATGGATACGCAGTATTTT,CASSRPGMDTQYF,TRBV6-1,.,TRBJ2-3,.
TGTGCCAGCAGTGAACAGGGCACAGATACGCAGTATTTT,CASSEQGTDTQYF,TRBV2,.,TRBJ2-3,once
TGTGCCAGCAATTATCAGGAGACAAGCGGGCCCCAGCATTTT,CASNYQETSGPQHF,TRBV6-6,.,TRBJ1-5,medium-sized
TGTGCCAGCAGCTACCCTACAGGGATTGGAAACACCATATATTTT,CASSYPTGIGNTIYF,TRBV5-5,.,TRBJ1-3,.
TGTGCCAGCTCACCTACAGGGAACACTGAAGCTTTCTTT,CASSPTGNTEAFF,TRBV18,.,TRBJ1-1,.
TGTGCCAGCAGCAAAGGTAACCTAGCCCCCAGTGAGCAGTTCTTC,CASSKGNLAPSEQFF,TRBV21-1,.,TRBJ2-1,few
TGTGCCAGCAGCCCCGGGACACTGAACACTGAAGCTTTCTTT,CASSPGTLNTEAFF,TRBV11-3,.,TRBJ1-1,.
TGTGCCAGCAGCTTATTCGCAGAATACGAGCAGTACTTC,CASSLFAEYEQYF,TRBV11-1,.,TRBJ2-7,.
TGTGCCAGCAGCCGAAACACGGGCACTGAAGCTTTCTTT,CASSRNTGTEAFF,TRBV11-1,.,TRBJ1-1,.
TGCAGCGTTGTTAGGGGACTAGCGGGAGGAGGTACGCAGTATTTT,CSVVRGLAGGGTQYF,TRBV29-1,TRBD2,TRBJ2-3,.
TGTGCCAGCAGTTTGCCAGTCCGCAATCAGCCCCAGCATTTT,CASSLPVRNQPQHF,TRBV6-6,.,TRBJ1-5,.
TGTGCCAGCAGCTCCTGGGACAGGGTGGATGAAAAACTGTTTTTT,CASSSWDRVDEKLFF,TRBV14,TRBD1,TRBJ1-4,.
TGTGCCAGCAGCCAAGGTCGGGACAGACTATCGATCTATTACGGCTACACCTTC,CASSQGRDRLSIYYGYTF,TRBV3-1/TRBV3-2,TRBD1,TRBJ1-2,few
TGTGCCAGCAGCACCCGACAGACCTACGAGCAGTACTTC,CASSTRQTYEQYF,TRBV7-2,.,TRBJ2-7,.
TGTGCCAGTAGTACAGGGGACCTAGGGGACACTGAAGCTTTCTTT,CASSTGDLGDTEAFF,TRBV19,.,TRBJ1-1,.
TGTGCTAGTGGCTCACAGGGTCGAACCGGGGAGCTGTTTTTT,CASGSQGRTGELFF,TRBV12-5,.,TRBJ2-2,.
TGTGCCAGCAGTGATCAAGCGCTTTTCTCCACAGATACGCAGTATTTT,CASSDQALFSTDTQYF,TRBV2,.,TRBJ2-3,.
TGTGCCAGCAGCCAAGGCGGGACAGGGGGAGGGCCCCAGCATTTT,CASSQGGTGGGPQHF,TRBV3-1/TRBV3-2,TRBD1,TRBJ1-5,.
TGTGCCAGCAGCTTAGACAGGGCTGATAATTCACCCCTCCACTTT,CASSLDRADNSPLHF,TRBV7-8,.,TRBJ1-6,.
TGTGCCAGCAGCAAAGACAGGGGGCCTAATGAAAAACTGTTTTTT,CASSKDRGPNEKLFF,TRBV9,TRBD1,TRBJ1-4,once